One sample yielded the 32 T cell receptor beta chains listed below, sequenced in a study of early T cells in non-severe SARS-CoV-2 infection. MiXCR was run by TCRdb on the 5' RACE reads, yielding one entry per CDR3 protein. This table has some 22,000 distinct CDR3 sequences, approximately 4.4% appearing once. What was sequenced was whole blood. The source is an adult who was a healthcare worker with PCR-confirmed SARS-CoV-2 infection or an uninfected control (not recorded which).

This clonotype was counted ten times or more. This rearrangement joins TRBV7-3 to TRBJ1-1, with no clear D. Trimming removed 0 bases at V and 5 bases at J, with 7 bases between. The CDR3 has 13 residues. Germline V gene sequence: CDR1 SGHTA, CDR2 FQGTGA. CDR3 residues: CASSLTERTEAFF. DNA of the CDR3: TGTGCCAGCAGCTTAACAGAGAGGACTGAAGCTTTCTTT.

The sample holds many counts of this clonotype. V and J are TRBV12-3 or TRBV12-4 and TRBJ2-7; TRBD1 matches 7 bases. J gave up 0 bases and V 7 bases, and 6 bases lay outside the gene matches. The CDR3 has 14 residues. CDR3 loop: CASNLQGTSYEQYF. The CDR3 DNA is TGTGCCAGCAACTTACAGGGGACCTCCTACGAGCAGTACTTC.

This clonotype is judged medium-sized. The rearrangement uses TRBV20-1 and TRBJ2-6; D is unresolved. The V gene lost 6 bases and the J gene lost 4 bases, with 13 bases spanning the gap. Germline V gives CDR1 DFQATT, CDR2 SNEGSKA (reference sequence). This CDR3 contains 14 residues. For the CDR3, the DNA is TGCAGTGCCCCGACACAGTTCGGGGCCAACGTCCTGACTTTC. This encodes CSAPTQFGANVLTF.

This clonotype was detected only a few times. The rearrangement links TRBV7-2 to TRBJ2-3; TRBD1 aligns across 7 bases. This CDR3 has 18 residues. CDR1 and CDR2 from the germline V gene are SGHTA and FQGNSA. The J segment lost 3 bases and the V segment lost 3 bases, leaving 15 bases of the junction unmatched. The CDR3 region is CASSFDRQTGSGTDTQYF. The CDR3 DNA follows: TGTGCCAGCAGCTTCGACCGGCAGACAGGGTCTGGGACAGATACGCAGTATTTT.

This clonotype was detected ten times or more. V gene TRBV29-1 combines with J gene TRBJ1-2, with D unclear. V was cut by 4 bases and J by 3 bases, with 9 bases left in between. Looked up from germline, CDR1 is SQVTM and CDR2 is ANQGSEA. The CDR3 length is 12 residues. The CDR3 DNA sequence: TGCAGCGTTGGAGATCGTTACTATGGCTACACCTTC. Its translation: CSVGDRYYGYTF.

This clonotype was seen at least ten times. The V call is TRBV7-6, the J call TRBJ2-5; 11 positions agree with TRBD2. The CDR3 covers 16 residues. Germline CDR1 and CDR2: SGHVS and FNYEAQ. The ends lost 5 bases at V and 1 base at J; junction bases unmatched: 6. The CDR3 nucleotides read TGTGCCAGCAGCCTGACGACTAGCGGGGTCCAAGAGACCCAGTACTTC. The encoded protein is CASSLTTSGVQETQYF.

Many counts were recorded for this clonotype. J is TRBJ2-3 and V is TRBV30; TRBD2 aligns across 10 bases. The ends lost 7 bases at V and 7 bases at J; junction bases unmatched: 8. This CDR3 is 13 amino acids long. Per the germline V gene, CDR1 is GTSNPN and CDR2 is SVGIG (reference sequence). CDR3 sequence: CALERGGWNTQYF. CDR3 bases: TGTGCCTTAGAGCGGGGGGGTTGGAATACGCAGTATTTT. Supplemented by reference TRBV30 and TRBJ2-3, the full variable domain reads SQTIHQWPATLVQPVGSPLSLECTVEGTSNPNLYWYRQAAGRGLQLLFYSVGIGQISSEVPQNLSASRPQDRQFILSSKKLLLSDSGFYLCALERGGWNTQYFGPGTRLTVL.

This clonotype was seen at least ten times. In DNA, the CDR3 is TGTGCCAGCAGTCAAGACAGACGGAAACTGTTTTTT. Encoded protein: CASSQDRRKLFF. The chain couples TRBV2 to TRBJ1-4, with a tentative D call TRBD1 (5 bases). The V gene lost 5 bases and the J gene lost 11 bases, with 12 bases spanning the gap. CDR1 SNHLY and CDR2 FYNNEI come from the germline V gene. This CDR3 comprises 12 residues. Based on the CDR3 plus reference TRBV2 and TRBJ1-4, the full variable domain is EPEVTQTPSHQVTQMGQEVILRCVPISNHLYFYWYRQILGQKVEFLVSFYNNEISEKSEIFDDQFSVERPDGSNFTLKIRSTKLEDSAMYFCASSQDRRKLFFGSGTQLSVL.

The chain couples TRBV3-1 to TRBJ2-1, with 9 bases fitting TRBD1. This CDR3 has 18 amino acids. Germline values: CDR1 LGHDT, CDR2 YNNKEL (reference sequence). Germline trimming cut 3 bases from V and 4 bases from J; bases unmatched to any gene: 13. This chain's CDR3 is CASSHDPSDRGEYNEQFF. The CDR3 DNA is TGTGCCAGCAGCCACGACCCCTCCGACAGGGGGGAATACAATGAGCAGTTCTTC.

This clonotype is medium-sized (0.01 to 0.1%). The chain couples TRBV29-1 to TRBJ2-1; TRBD1 matches 11 bases. Germline CDR1 is SQVTM and CDR2 is ANQGSEA. Unmatched junction bases numbered 5, after V lost 7 bases and J lost 9 bases. The CDR3 length is 12 residues. The CDR3 nucleotides read TGCAGCGCAGGACAGGGGGCTACTGAGCAGTTCTTC. It translates to CSAGQGATEQFF.

In this sample, this clonotype turned up many times. This chain links TRBV7-3 with TRBJ1-2; D uncertain. Trimming removed 5 bases at V and 11 bases at J, with 21 bases between. Per the germline V gene, CDR1 is SGHTA and CDR2 is FQGTGA. CDR3 length equals 14 residues. CDR3 sequence: CASSRDSVTPSYTF. In nucleotides, the CDR3 is TGTGCCAGCAGCCGAGATTCTGTCACGCCTTCATACACCTTC.

This clonotype turned up a few times. This sequence joins TRBV7-8 and TRBJ2-2; the D gene is possibly TRBD1 (6 bases). The V end was cut by 0 bases, the J end by 2 bases, with 13 bases between. Per germline, CDR1 SGHVS and CDR2 FQNEAQ. The CDR3 loop spans 17 amino acids. The CDR3 protein is CASSLARTEQNTGELFF. In nucleotides, the CDR3 is TGTGCCAGCAGCTTAGCGCGGACAGAGCAAAACACCGGGGAGCTGTTTTTT.

This rearrangement joins TRBV3-1 to TRBJ1-1, with 7 nucleotides matching TRBD1. The CDR3 loop spans 15 amino acids. Trimming cost V 0 bases and J 4 bases; bases outside gene matches: 5. Germline V gene lookup returns CDR1 LGHDT and CDR2 YNNKEL (reference sequence). The CDR3 reads CASSQDHAGGTEAFF. The DNA for the CDR3 is TGTGCCAGCAGCCAAGATCATGCAGGGGGCACTGAAGCTTTCTTT. The whole variable domain, remainder taken from reference TRBV3-1 and TRBJ1-1, is DTAVSQTPKYLVTQMGNDKSIKCEQNLGHDTMYWYKQDSKKFLKIMFSYNNKELIINETVPNRFSPKSPDKAHLNLHINSLELGDSAVYFCASSQDHAGGTEAFFGQGTRLTVV.

This clonotype was counted at least ten times. The chain carries TRBV20-1 and TRBJ2-7; no definite D call. The CDR3 totals 13 residues. Germline CDR1 reads DFQATT; CDR2 reads SNEGSKA (reference sequence). The ends were cut back, 2 bases at V and 4 bases at J, with 12 bases in the middle. The CDR3 sequence: CSARKPVGYEQYF. The CDR3 DNA reads TGCAGTGCTAGAAAGCCAGTAGGTTACGAGCAGTACTTC.

This chain links TRBV5-6 with TRBJ1-1, with D unclear. This CDR3 spans 14 amino acids. Per germline, CDR1 SGHDT and CDR2 YYEEEE. The ends were cut back, 3 bases at V and 6 bases at J, with 15 bases in the middle. CDR3 region: CASSYGRLNAEAFF. CDR3 sequence (DNA): TGTGCCAGCAGCTATGGACGGCTAAACGCTGAAGCTTTCTTT.

V is TRBV18 and J is TRBJ1-3; tentative D call: TRBD1 (5 bases). This CDR3 spans 16 amino acids. V lost 0 bases, J lost 4 bases, and 13 bases lay in between. Germline lookup yields CDR1 KGHSH and CDR2 LQKENI. CDR3 sequence reads: CASSPPSGQHGNTIYF. The DNA of the CDR3 is TGTGCCAGCTCACCACCGTCCGGACAACACGGAAACACCATATATTTT. Combining the CDR3 with reference TRBV18 and TRBJ1-3 gives the whole variable domain NAGVMQNPRHLVRRRGQEARLRCSPMKGHSHVYWYRQLPEEGLKFMVYLQKENIIDESGMPKERFSAEFPKEGPSILRIQQVVRGDSAAYFCASSPPSGQHGNTIYFGEGSWLTVV.

This clonotype was detected ten times or more. This chain connects TRBV2 to TRBJ1-4; 9 bases fit TRBD1. The ends lost 7 bases at V and 8 bases at J; junction bases unmatched: 8. Germline V gene lookup returns CDR1 SNHLY and CDR2 FYNNEI. The CDR3 has 14 residues. The CDR3 coding sequence is TGTGCCAGCAACACAGGGGGCGCGGGGGAAAAACTGTTTTTT. Translating it yields CASNTGGAGEKLFF.

This clonotype was recorded at least ten times. This rearrangement joins TRBV12-5 to TRBJ2-2; 10 bases agree with TRBD2. This CDR3 has 17 residues. J was trimmed by 4 bases and V by 3 bases; bases with no gene match: 8. Looked up from germline, CDR1 is LGHNT and CDR2 is FRNRAP. As DNA, the CDR3 is TGTGCTAGTGGTTTCCCAAGCGGGGGGGCCGCCACCGGGGAGCTGTTTTTT. It translates to CASGFPSGGAATGELFF.

This clonotype was counted many times. The V call is TRBV18, the J call TRBJ2-3; 9 nucleotides align to TRBD1. V lost 4 bases to trimming and J lost 5 bases; unmatched junction nucleotides: 7. Germline V gene sequence: CDR1 KGHSH, CDR2 LQKENI. This CDR3 comprises 15 residues. The CDR3 DNA reads as TGTGCCAGCTCACGCCAGACAGGGGGTGGAGATACGCAGTATTTT. Its translation: CASSRQTGGGDTQYF. Using reference TRBV18 and TRBJ2-3 for the parts outside the CDR3, the full variable domain is NAGVMQNPRHLVRRRGQEARLRCSPMKGHSHVYWYRQLPEEGLKFMVYLQKENIIDESGMPKERFSAEFPKEGPSILRIQQVVRGDSAAYFCASSRQTGGGDTQYFGPGTRLTVL.

The V gene is TRBV6-1, the J gene TRBJ1-5, with D perhaps TRBD1 (6 bases). Germline V gene sequence: CDR1 MNHNS, CDR2 SASEGT. V was trimmed by 10 bases and J by 6 bases, leaving 13 bases between them. This CDR3 contains 12 residues. The CDR3 coding sequence is TGTGCCACCCTAACAGGGTTTCAGCCCCAGCATTTT. As protein: CATLTGFQPQHF.

This clonotype is medium-sized in the sample. The chain employs TRBV7-2 and TRBJ2-1; D not resolved. CDR1 is SGHTA and CDR2 is FQGNSA in the germline V gene. CDR3 length: 14 residues. With 5 bases removed from V and 1 base from J, the gap between germline ends came to 9 bases. This CDR3 reads CASSADGSYNEQFF. CDR3 in DNA: TGTGCCAGCAGCGCAGACGGGTCCTACAATGAGCAGTTCTTC.

This clonotype was counted many times. The chain has TRBV28 and TRBJ2-3, with a weak D call TRBD2 (7 bases). The V and J ends lost 11 bases and 2 bases respectively, with 17 bases between them. The CDR3 loop spans 14 amino acids. Germline-derived CDR1 and CDR2 are MDHEN and SYDVKM. The CDR3 nucleotides are TGTGCCTTTGGGGGGGGCGTATTCACAGATACGCAGTATTTT. It specifies CAFGGGVFTDTQYF.

This clonotype appeared many times. The chain couples TRBV12-3 or TRBV12-4 to TRBJ2-7; 7 bases map to TRBD1. V trimming: 3 bases; J trimming: 0 bases; junction bases outside the gene matches: 5. The CDR3 covers 15 residues. For the CDR3, the DNA is TGTGCCAGCAGTTTGAGACAGGGCTTCTCCTACGAGCAGTACTTC. Its translation: CASSLRQGFSYEQYF.

The chain uses TRBV24-1 and TRBJ2-3; no clear D gene. V was clipped by 4 bases and J by 5 bases, with 6 bases between them. In germline, CDR1 is KGHDR, CDR2 SFDVKD. The CDR3 runs 12 residues. CDR3 nucleotide sequence: TGTGCCACCAGTGAACGTAGAGATACGCAGTATTTT. Protein sequence: CATSERRDTQYF.

The chain recombines TRBV15 with TRBJ2-7; a possible D gene is TRBD2 (6 bases). The V gene's germline CDR1 is LNHNV and CDR2 YYDKDF (reference sequence). Deletions cut 1 base from V and 7 bases from J, with 17 bases between. CDR3 size: 15 residues. The DNA for the CDR3 is TGTGCCACCAGCAGAGTGGAGGCGGGGAAAAGGGAGCAGTACTTC. Residues: CATSRVEAGKREQYF.

This clonotype was seen more than once but under ten times. The rearrangement links TRBV16 to TRBJ1-5; 7 bases align to TRBD1. CDR3 length: 15 residues. The germline CDR1 and CDR2 sequences are KGHSY and FQNENV. V dropped 3 bases and J dropped 8; count of bases not matched to a gene: 10. CDR3: CASSHRTGAIEPQHF. CDR3 DNA: TGTGCCAGCAGCCATAGGACAGGCGCAATCGAGCCCCAGCATTTT.

This clonotype was seen only a few times. This rearrangement joins TRBV2 to TRBJ2-7; TRBD1 matches at 8 bases. CDR3 length: 14 amino acids. CDR1 and CDR2 (germline): SNHLY, FYNNEI. V dropped 7 bases and J dropped 2; count of bases not matched to a gene: 7. CDR3 residues: CASNPGQVAYEQYF. CDR3 bases: TGTGCCAGCAATCCGGGACAGGTTGCCTACGAGCAGTACTTC.

This clonotype showed up many times. The chain has TRBV4-2 and TRBJ1-1; a possible D gene is TRBD1 (5 bases). V lost 0 bases and J 10 bases, leaving 18 bases between the germline ends. Germline loops: CDR1 LGHNA, CDR2 YNFKEQ. CDR3 length equals 15 residues. Here the CDR3 reads CASSQDSNTRGGAFF. DNA of the CDR3: TGTGCCAGCAGCCAAGATTCTAACACCCGTGGGGGAGCTTTCTTT.

The rearrangement uses TRBV7-3 and TRBJ2-7, with TRBD1 matching 7 bases. Germline V lookup: CDR1 SGHTA, CDR2 FQGTGA. The CDR3 sequence is 14 residues long. V shed 5 bases, J shed 1 base, and the junction held 5 bases outside the gene matches. The CDR3, as DNA: TGTGCCAGCAGCCCCATGACAGGGTCCTACGAGCAGTACTTC. The encoded protein is CASSPMTGSYEQYF. Full variable domain (rest looked up from reference TRBV7-3 and TRBJ2-7): GAGVSQTPSNKVTEKGKYVELRCDPISGHTALYWYRQSLGQGPEFLIYFQGTGAADDSGLPNDRFFAVRPEGSVSTLKIQRTERGDSAVYLCASSPMTGSYEQYFGPGTRLTVT.

This clonotype was counted between two and nine times. The chain is built from TRBV7-9 and TRBJ1-2; D not certain. This CDR3 has 13 amino acids. V dropped 1 base and J dropped 7 bases, with 10 bases sitting between them. Germline CDR1 is SEHNR and CDR2 is FQNEAQ (reference sequence). CDR3 loop: CASSLEERTGYTF. The CDR3 region has the DNA TGTGCCAGCAGCTTAGAGGAACGGACTGGCTACACCTTC.

The rearrangement uses TRBV7-9 and TRBJ1-2, with D uncertain. Germline V lookup: CDR1 SEHNR, CDR2 FQNEAQ (reference sequence). The CDR3 loop spans 13 amino acids. V lost 5 bases, J lost 3 bases, and 10 bases lay in between. CDR3 sequence: CASSQEGYYGYTF. For the CDR3, the DNA is TGTGCCAGCAGCCAGGAGGGATACTATGGCTACACCTTC.

This clonotype was counted between two and nine times. The gene calls are TRBV7-6 and TRBJ2-7, with D perhaps TRBD1 (6 bases). This CDR3 is 15 amino acids long. The germline V and J ends were trimmed by 5 bases and 5 bases, with 19 bases remaining between them. The germline CDR1 and CDR2 sequences are SGHVS and FNYEAQ. The CDR3 sequence is CASSKTGTQDHEQYF. CDR3 DNA: TGTGCCAGCAGCAAGACAGGTACCCAAGACCACGAGCAGTACTTC.